This record covers a single T cell receptor (beta chain). Its antigen is currently unknown. Trimming stripped 5 bases from V and 0 bases from J, with 11 bases between. The CDR3 sequence is 14 residues long. In germline, CDR1 is GTSNPN, CDR2 SVGIG (reference sequence). The data were taken from a study of cytomegalovirus exposure and HLA in healthy donors. Study at large: The platform used for the 120 or so validation repertoires matched that of the approximately 670 first-cohort repertoires, a later analysis reported.

Sequencing used immunoSEQ multiplex PCR; TCRdb keeps in-frame clones, though not all of them. The repertoire holds about 64,000 clones, with 85% to 95% as singletons. Whole-study results and caveats: Most observed TCR sequences were rare, whereas some public TCRs were detected in many donors. The study designated 164 TCR beta chains cytomegalovirus-associated.

This chain links TRBV30 with TRBJ1-3, with D perhaps matching TRBD1 (6 bases). This receptor was taken from a woman younger than 35 in good health and CMV-seropositive. The sample was PBMCs. The CDR3 protein is CAWGQSSSGNTIYF. The CDR3 nucleotides are TGTGCCTGGGGACAGAGCAGCTCTGGAAACACCATATATTTT.